The source of this T cell receptor beta chain is a study of response to subunit inactivated influenza vaccine (dated by TCRdb to between 2017 and 2018). Study-level background: Deep quantitative profiling of the T cell receptor repertoire was used in the study to follow responses to a trivalent subunit inactivated influenza vaccine. Paper-wide results and their limitations: The authors suggested that each seasonal influenza vaccination may recruit only a limited number of new T cells.

The CDR3 measures 13 amino acids from cysteine to phenylalanine. Only the CDR3 part of the read is kept: 39 bases, read in frame from the first base. Trimming takes 5 bases from V and 6 bases from J, and the germline ends sit 10 bases apart. This clonotype was detected a few times. Its recognized antigen is unknown. No base qualities exist here, and no much larger clone lies one base off it. Libraries were made using RT-PCR. These reads were obtained on an Illumina HiSeq 2500. The public reads were reanalyzed by TCRdb: fastp trimming at Q25, MiXCR alignment, in-frame beta chains only. Each CDR3 protein appears once, grouped with its most common genes and DNA. In all, the sample holds under 750,000 distinct CDR3 sequences, and approximately 10% of those were seen once. Roughly 10% of the sample goes to the ten largest clones.

This TCR came from a man aged 45-65 years who received an inactivated influenza vaccine. Donor details come from another sample of the same person, matched by shared clones. The specimen comprised PBMCs from blood, sampled on the day of vaccination. The chain uses TRBV12-3 or TRBV12-4 and TRBJ2-2, with the D segment identity uncertain. The bases are TGTGCCAGCAGTCTCAACGGACCCGGGGAGCTGTTTTTT. This sequence encodes CASSLNGPGELFF.